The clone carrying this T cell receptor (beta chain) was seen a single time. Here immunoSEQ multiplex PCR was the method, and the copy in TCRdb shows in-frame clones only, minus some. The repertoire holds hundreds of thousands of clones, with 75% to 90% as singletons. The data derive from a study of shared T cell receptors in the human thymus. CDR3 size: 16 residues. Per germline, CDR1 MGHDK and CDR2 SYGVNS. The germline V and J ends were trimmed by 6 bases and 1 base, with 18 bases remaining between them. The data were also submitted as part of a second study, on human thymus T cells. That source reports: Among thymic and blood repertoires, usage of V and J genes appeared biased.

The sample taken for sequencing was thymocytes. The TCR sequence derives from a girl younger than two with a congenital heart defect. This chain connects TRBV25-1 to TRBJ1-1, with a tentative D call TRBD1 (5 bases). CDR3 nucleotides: TGTGCCAGCAGGACCAGAACAGGAGACGAGAACACTGAAGCTTTCTTT. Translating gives CASRTRTGDENTEAFF.